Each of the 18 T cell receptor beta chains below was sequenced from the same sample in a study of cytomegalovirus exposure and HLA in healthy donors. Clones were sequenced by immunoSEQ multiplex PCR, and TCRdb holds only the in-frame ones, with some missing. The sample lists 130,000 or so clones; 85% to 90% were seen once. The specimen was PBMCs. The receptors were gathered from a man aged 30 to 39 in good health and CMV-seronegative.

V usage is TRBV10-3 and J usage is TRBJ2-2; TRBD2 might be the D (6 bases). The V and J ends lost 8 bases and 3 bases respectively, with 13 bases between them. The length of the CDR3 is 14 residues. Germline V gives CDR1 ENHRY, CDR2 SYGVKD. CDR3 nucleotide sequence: TGTGCCATCTCGGGCGGGGAACACACCGGGGAGCTGTTTTTT. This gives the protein CAISGGEHTGELFF.

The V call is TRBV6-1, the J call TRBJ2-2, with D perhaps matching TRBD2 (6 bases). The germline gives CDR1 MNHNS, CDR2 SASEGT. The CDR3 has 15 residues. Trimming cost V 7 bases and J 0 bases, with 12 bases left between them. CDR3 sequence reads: CASTGTFANTGELFF. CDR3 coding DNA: TGTGCCAGCACGGGGACTTTCGCGAACACCGGGGAGCTGTTTTTT.

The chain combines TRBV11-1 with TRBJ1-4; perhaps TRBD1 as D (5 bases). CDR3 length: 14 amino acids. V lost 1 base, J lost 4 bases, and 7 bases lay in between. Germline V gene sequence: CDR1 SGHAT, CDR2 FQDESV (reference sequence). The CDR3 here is CASSLGQFNEKLFF. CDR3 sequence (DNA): TGTGCCAGCAGCTTAGGACAGTTTAATGAAAAACTGTTTTTT.

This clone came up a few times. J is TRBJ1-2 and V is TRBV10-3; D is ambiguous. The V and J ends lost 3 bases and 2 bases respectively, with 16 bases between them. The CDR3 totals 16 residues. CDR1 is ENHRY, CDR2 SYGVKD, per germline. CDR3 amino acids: CAISEWEGNTNYGYTF. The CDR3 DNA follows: TGTGCCATCAGTGAATGGGAGGGCAACACGAACTATGGCTACACCTTC.

CDR3 nucleotide sequence: TGTGCCAGCTCACCAGCTGAGAGCTCCTACGAGCAGTACTTC. It specifies CASSPAESSYEQYF. This chain connects TRBV18 to TRBJ2-7; D is unclear. The length of the CDR3 is 14 residues. Germline V gene data show CDR1 as KGHSH and CDR2 as LQKENI. V lost 2 bases and J lost 0, with 8 bases in between.

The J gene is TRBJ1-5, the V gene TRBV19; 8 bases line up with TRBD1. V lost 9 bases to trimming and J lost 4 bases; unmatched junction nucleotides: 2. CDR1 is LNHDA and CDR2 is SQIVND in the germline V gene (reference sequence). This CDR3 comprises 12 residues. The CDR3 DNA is TGTGCCAGCACAGGGGGAAATCAGCCCCAGCATTTT. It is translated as CASTGGNQPQHF.

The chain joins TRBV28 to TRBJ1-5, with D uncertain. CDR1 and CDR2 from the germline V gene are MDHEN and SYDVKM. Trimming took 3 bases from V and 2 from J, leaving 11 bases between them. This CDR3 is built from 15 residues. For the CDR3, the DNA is TGTGCCAGCAGTTTTGCGGGATTTGGCAATCAGCCCCAGCATTTT. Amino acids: CASSFAGFGNQPQHF.

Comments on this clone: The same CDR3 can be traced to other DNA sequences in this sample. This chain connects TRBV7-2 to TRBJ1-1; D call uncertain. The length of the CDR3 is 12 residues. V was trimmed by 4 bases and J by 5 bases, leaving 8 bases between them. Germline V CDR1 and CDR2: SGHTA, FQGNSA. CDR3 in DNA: TGTGCCAGCAGCTCCAGAGGTACTGAAGCTTTCTTT. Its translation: CASSSRGTEAFF.

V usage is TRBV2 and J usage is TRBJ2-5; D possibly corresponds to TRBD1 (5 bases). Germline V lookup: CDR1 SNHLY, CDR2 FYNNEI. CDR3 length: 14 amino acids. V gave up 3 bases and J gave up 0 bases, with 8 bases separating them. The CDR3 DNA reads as TGTGCCAGCAGTGAGACAGCATACCAAGAGACCCAGTACTTC. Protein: CASSETAYQETQYF.

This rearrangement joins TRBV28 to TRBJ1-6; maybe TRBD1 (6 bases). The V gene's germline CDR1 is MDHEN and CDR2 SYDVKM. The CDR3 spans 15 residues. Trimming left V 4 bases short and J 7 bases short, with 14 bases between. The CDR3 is CASSYRELRNSPLHF. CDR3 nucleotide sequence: TGTGCCAGCAGTTACAGGGAATTGCGAAATTCACCCCTCCACTTT.

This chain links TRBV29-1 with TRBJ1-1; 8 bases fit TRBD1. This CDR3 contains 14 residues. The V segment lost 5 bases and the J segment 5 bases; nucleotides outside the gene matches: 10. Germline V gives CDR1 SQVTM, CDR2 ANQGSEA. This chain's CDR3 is CSVSGGATGTEAFF. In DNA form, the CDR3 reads TGCAGCGTTTCAGGGGGCGCAACGGGGACTGAAGCTTTCTTT.

The CDR3 DNA is TGTGCCAGCAGTGGGGGCGTAACGGGTACGGATGAGCAGTTCTTC. It translates to CASSGGVTGTDEQFF. The chain joins TRBV2 to TRBJ2-1, with D possibly matching TRBD1 (5 bases). Trimming removed 4 bases at V and 8 bases at J, with 18 bases between. The germline gives CDR1 SNHLY, CDR2 FYNNEI. The CDR3 spans 15 residues.

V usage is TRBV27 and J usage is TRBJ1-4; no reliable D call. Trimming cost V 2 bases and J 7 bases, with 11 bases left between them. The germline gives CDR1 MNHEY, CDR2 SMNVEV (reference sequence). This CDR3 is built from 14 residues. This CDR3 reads CASSLSPAGEKLFF. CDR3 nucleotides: TGTGCCAGCAGTTTAAGTCCAGCGGGTGAAAAACTGTTTTTT.

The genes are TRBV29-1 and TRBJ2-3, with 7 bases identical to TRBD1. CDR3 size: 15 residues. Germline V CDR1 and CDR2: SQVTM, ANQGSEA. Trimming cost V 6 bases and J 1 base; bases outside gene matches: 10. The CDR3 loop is CSVKLTGMGTDTQYF. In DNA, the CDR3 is TGCAGCGTAAAACTGACAGGGATGGGCACAGATACGCAGTATTTT.

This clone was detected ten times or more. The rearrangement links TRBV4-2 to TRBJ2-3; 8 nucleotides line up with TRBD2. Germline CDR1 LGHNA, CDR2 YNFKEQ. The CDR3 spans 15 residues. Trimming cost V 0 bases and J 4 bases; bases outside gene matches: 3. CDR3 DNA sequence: TGTGCCAGCAGCCAAGATCGGGGGGGGGCAGATACGCAGTATTTT. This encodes CASSQDRGGADTQYF.

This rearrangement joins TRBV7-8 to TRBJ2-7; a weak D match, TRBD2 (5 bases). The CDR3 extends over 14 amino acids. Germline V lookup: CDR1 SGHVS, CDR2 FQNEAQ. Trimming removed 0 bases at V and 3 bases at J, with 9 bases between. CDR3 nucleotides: TGTGCCAGCAGCTTAGCCGGACTGGACTACGAGCAGTACTTC. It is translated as CASSLAGLDYEQYF.

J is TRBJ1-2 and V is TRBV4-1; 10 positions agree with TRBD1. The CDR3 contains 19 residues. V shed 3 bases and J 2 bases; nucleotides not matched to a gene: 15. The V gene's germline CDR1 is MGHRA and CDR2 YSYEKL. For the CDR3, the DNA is TGCGCCAGCAGCCATTCGACAGGGGGCGCGAACCTGGGGAACTATGGCTACACCTTC. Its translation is CASSHSTGGANLGNYGYTF.

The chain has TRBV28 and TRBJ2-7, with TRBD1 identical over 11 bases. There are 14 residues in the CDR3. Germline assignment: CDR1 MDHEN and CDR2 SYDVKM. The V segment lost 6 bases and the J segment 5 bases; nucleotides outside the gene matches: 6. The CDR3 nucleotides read TGTGCCAGCAGAACCGGGACAGGGGGAGACGAGCAGTACTTC. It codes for CASRTGTGGDEQYF.